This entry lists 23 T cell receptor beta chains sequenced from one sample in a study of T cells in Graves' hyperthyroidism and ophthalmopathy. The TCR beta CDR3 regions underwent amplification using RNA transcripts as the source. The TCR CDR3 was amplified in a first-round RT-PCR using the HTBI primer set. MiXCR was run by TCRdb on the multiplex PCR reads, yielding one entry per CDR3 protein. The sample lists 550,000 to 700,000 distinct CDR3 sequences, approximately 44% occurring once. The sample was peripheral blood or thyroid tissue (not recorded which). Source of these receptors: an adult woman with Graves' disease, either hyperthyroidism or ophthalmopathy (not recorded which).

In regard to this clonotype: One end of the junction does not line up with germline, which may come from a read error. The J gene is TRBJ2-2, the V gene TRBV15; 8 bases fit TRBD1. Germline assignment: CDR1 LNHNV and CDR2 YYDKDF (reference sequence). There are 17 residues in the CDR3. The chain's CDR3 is CAASSLEGQVATGELFF. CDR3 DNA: TGTGCCGCCAGCAGCTTGGAGGGACAGGTGGCCACCGGGGAGCTGTTTTTT.

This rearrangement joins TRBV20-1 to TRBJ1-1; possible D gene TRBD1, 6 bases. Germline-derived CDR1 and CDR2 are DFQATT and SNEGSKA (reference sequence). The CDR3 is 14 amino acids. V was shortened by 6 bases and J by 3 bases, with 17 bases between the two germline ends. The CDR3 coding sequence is TGCAGTGCCAGCAGGGGTAGGGCTGACACTGAAGCTTTCTTT. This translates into CSASRGRADTEAFF.

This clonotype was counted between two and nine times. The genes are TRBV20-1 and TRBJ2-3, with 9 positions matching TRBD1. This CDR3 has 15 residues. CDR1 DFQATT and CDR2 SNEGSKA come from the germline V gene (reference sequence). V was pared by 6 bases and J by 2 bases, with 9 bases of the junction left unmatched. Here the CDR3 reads CSATTGGFFTDTQYF. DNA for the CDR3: TGCAGTGCCACGACAGGGGGATTTTTCACAGATACGCAGTATTTT.

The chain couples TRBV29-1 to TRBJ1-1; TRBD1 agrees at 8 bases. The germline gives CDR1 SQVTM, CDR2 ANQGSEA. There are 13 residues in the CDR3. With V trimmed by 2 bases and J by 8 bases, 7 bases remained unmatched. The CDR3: CSVELRQGAEAFF. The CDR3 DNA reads TGCAGCGTTGAATTGCGTCAGGGGGCCGAAGCTTTCTTT.

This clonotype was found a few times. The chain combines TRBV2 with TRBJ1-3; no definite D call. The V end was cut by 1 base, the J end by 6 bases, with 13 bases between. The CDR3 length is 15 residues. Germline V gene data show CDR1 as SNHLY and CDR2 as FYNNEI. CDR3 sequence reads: CASSEGEMTVNTIYF. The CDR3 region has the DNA TGTGCCAGCAGTGAAGGCGAGATGACCGTAAACACCATATATTTT.

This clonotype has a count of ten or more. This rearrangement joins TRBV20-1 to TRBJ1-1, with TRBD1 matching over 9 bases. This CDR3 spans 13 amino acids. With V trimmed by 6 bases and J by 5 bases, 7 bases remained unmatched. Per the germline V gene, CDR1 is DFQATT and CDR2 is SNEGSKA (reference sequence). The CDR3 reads CSAVQGARTEAFF. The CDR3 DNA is TGCAGTGCAGTACAGGGGGCGAGGACTGAAGCTTTCTTT.

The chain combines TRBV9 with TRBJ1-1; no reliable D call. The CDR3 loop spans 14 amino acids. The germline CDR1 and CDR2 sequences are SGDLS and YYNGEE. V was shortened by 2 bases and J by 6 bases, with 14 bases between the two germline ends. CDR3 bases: TGTGCCAGCAGCGTTTCAGAAATTAGCGCTGAAGCTTTCTTT. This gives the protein CASSVSEISAEAFF.

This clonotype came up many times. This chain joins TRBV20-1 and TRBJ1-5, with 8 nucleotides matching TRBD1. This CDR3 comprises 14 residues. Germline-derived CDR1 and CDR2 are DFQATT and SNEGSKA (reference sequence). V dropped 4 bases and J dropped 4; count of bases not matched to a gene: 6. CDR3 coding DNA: TGCAGTGCTACTCAGGGGGCCGGGAATCAGCCCCAGCATTTT. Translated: CSATQGAGNQPQHF.

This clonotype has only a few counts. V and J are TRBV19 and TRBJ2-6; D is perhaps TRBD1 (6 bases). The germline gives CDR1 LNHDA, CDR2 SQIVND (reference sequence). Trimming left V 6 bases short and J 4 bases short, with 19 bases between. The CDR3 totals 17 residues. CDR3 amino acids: CASRTNRAYTGANVLTF. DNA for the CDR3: TGTGCCAGTAGGACGAACAGGGCGTACACCGGGGCCAACGTCCTGACTTTC. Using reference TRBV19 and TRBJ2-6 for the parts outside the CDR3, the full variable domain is DGGITQSPKYLFRKEGQNVTLSCEQNLNHDAMYWYRQDPGQGLRLIYYSQIVNDFQKGDIAEGYSVSREKKESFPLTVTSAQKNPTAFYLCASRTNRAYTGANVLTFGAGSRLTVL.

The CDR3 DNA reads TGTGCCAGCAGGGGGACAGAAACCTCTGGGGCCAACGTCCTGACTTTC. Amino acids: CASRGTETSGANVLTF. V usage is TRBV2 and J usage is TRBJ2-6, with TRBD1 matching over 7 bases. The J segment lost 0 bases and the V segment lost 6 bases, leaving 5 bases of the junction unmatched. The CDR3 has 16 residues. CDR1 is SNHLY and CDR2 is FYNNEI in the germline V gene.

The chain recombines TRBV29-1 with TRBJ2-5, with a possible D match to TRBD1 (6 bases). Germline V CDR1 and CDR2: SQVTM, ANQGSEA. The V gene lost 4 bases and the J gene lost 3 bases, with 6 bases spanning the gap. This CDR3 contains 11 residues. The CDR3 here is CSVAGEETQYF. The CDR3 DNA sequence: TGCAGCGTTGCAGGGGAAGAGACCCAGTACTTC.

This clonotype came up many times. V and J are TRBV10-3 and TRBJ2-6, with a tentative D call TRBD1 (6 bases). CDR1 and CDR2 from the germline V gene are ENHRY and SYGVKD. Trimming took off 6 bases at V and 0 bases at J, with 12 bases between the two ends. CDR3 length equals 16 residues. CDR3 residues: CAIRQGTFSGANVLTF. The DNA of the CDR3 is TGTGCCATCAGGCAGGGGACCTTCTCTGGGGCCAACGTCCTGACTTTC.

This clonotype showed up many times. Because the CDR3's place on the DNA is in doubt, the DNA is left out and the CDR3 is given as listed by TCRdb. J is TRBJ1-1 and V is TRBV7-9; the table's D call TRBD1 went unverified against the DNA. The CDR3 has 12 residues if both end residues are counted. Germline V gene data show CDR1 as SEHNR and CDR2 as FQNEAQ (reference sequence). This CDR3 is CASSFVGTGSFF.

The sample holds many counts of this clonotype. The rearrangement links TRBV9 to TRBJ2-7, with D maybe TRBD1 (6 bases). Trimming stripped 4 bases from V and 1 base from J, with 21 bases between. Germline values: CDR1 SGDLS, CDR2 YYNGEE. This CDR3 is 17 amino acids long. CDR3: CASSPRLGGELSYEQYF. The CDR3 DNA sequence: TGTGCCAGCAGCCCCCGGTTAGGGGGAGAACTATCCTACGAGCAGTACTTC.

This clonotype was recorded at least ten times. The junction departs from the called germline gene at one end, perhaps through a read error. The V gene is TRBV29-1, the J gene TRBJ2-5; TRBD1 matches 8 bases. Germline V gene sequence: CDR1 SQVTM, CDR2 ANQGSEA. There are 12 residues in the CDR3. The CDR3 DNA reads TGCAGCGCCGGACAGGGTCGAGAGGCCCAGTACTTC. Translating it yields CSAGQGREAQYF.

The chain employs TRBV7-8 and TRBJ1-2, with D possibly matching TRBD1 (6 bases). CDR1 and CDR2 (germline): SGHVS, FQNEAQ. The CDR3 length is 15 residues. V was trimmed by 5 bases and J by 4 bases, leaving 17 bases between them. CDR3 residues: CASSPQGLAGYGYTF. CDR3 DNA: TGTGCCAGCAGCCCCCAGGGGTTGGCCGGCTATGGCTACACCTTC. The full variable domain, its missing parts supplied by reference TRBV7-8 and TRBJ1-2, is GAGVSQSPRYKVAKRGQDVALRCDPISGHVSLFWYQQALGQGPEFLTYFQNEAQLDKSGLPSDRFFAERPEGSVSTLKIQRTQQEDSAVYLCASSPQGLAGYGYTFGSGTRLTVV.

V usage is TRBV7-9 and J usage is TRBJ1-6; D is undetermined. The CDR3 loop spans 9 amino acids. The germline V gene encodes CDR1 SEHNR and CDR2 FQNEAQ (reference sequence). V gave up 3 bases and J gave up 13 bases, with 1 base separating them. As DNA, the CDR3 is TGTGCCAGCAGCTTCCCCCTCCACTTT. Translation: CASSFPLHF.

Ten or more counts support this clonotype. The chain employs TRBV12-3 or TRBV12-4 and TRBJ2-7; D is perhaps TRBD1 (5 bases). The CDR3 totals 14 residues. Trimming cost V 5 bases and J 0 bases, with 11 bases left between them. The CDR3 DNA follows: TGTGCCAGCAGTCATGGACACCACTCCTACGAGCAGTACTTC. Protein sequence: CASSHGHHSYEQYF.

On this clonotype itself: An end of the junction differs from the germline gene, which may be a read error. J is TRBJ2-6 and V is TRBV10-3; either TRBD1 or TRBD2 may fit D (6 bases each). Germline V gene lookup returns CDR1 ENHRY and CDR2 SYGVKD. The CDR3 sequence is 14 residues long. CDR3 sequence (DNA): TGTGCCATCAGTGATCCGTGGGGGGCGAACGTCCTGACTTTC. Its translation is CAISDPWGANVLTF.

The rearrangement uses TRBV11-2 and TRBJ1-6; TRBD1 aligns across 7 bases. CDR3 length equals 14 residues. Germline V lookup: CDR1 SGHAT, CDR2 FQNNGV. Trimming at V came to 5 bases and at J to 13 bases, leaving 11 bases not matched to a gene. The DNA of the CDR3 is TGTGCCAGCAGCACCGGGACAGTGTTTGCTCCCCTCCACTTT. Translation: CASSTGTVFAPLHF.

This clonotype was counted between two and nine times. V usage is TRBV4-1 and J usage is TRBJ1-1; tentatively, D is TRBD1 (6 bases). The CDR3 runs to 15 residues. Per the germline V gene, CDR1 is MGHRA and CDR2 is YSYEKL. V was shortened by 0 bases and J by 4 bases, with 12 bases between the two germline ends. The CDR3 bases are TGCGCCAGCAGCCAAGACGCGGGGGGCTCCACTGAAGCTTTCTTT. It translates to CASSQDAGGSTEAFF.

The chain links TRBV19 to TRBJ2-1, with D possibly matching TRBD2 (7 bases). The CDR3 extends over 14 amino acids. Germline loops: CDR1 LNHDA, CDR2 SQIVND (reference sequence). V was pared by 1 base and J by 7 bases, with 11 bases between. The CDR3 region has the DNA TGTGCCAGTAGTATAGTAGGGGGGGTGAATGAGCAGTTCTTC. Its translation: CASSIVGGVNEQFF.

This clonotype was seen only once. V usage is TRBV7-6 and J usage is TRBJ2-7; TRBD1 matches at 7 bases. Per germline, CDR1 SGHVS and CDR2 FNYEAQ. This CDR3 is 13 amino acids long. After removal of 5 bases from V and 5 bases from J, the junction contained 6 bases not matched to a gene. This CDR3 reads CASSARQGNEQYF. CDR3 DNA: TGTGCCAGCAGCGCTCGACAGGGTAACGAGCAGTACTTC.